This T cell receptor beta chain was sequenced for a study of shared clonotypes between healthy human individuals. The ends lost 5 bases at V and 4 bases at J; junction bases unmatched: 9. This CDR3 comprises 16 residues. From germline, CDR1 is WSHSY and CDR2 SAAADI. There are a few counts of this clone. Assay used: immunoSEQ multiplex PCR; TCRdb lists only in-frame clones, some missing. Of roughly 2.5 million clones listed, over 85% are singletons. This sequence was found in a man aged 18 to 30 in good health. Sequenced material: naive CD4+ T cells sorted from blood. Stated subset: CD45RA+ positively selected. This rearrangement joins TRBV10-2 to TRBJ1-5; 9 nucleotides match TRBD1. In nucleotides, the CDR3 is TGCGCCAGCAGTCGTACCGGACAGGGGATAAATCAGCCCCAGCATTTT. Translated, it gives CASSRTGQGINQPQHF.